The T cell receptor beta chain described here comes from a study of CD8+ T cells in alopecia areata. Study observations and caveats: Researchers report lesional scalp, most notably alopecia totalis/universalis, outstripped normal scalp in clonality.

This clone came up once. The target antigen is unknown. Treatment here: oral pan-JAK inhibitor, 5-10 mg twice daily. Lesional scalp tissue (obtained by punch biopsy) and peripheral blood were collected from alopecia areata patients. Researchers picked out CD4+ and CD8+ T cells from PBMCs by sorting. This CDR3 contains 16 residues. Germline CDR1 SGHAT, CDR2 FQNNGV. Trimming took 0 bases from V and 2 from J; bases not matched to a gene: 5. Extracted from the samples, RNA was reverse transcribed into cDNA to serve as the sequencing template. Only in-frame clones appear in the TCRdb table, and some are missing; sequencing was by immunoSEQ multiplex PCR. The data contain about 140,000 clones, roughly four fifths of them singletons.

The TCR sequence derives from a human donor with alopecia areata. The chain couples TRBV11-2 to TRBJ2-5; the match to TRBD2 covers 8 bases. This specimen was CD8+ T cells sorted from blood, taken at week 4, from a patient treated with tofacitinib. Here the CDR3 reads CASSLEGGGTQETQYF. The CDR3 region has the DNA TGTGCCAGCAGCTTAGAGGGCGGGGGGACTCAAGAGACCCAGTACTTC.